A single T cell receptor (beta chain) is shown here with its context. No antigen is known for it. The sample belongs to a study of OX40 agonist ivuxolimab in advanced cancers. Study-wide points: Blood T cells, both CD4+ and CD8+, expanded clonally by week 6 at 0.1 to 3.0 mg/kg. CD8+ T cells showed, on average, more clonal expansion than CD4+ cells. Low normalized T-cell clonal expansion was also seen in some nonresponders.

Libraries were prepared by immunoSEQ multiplex PCR; TCRdb keeps only in-frame clonotypes and omits some of them. This table holds about 59,000 clones, approximately 84% found once. The CDR3 contains 16 residues. Trimming took 4 bases from V and 0 from J, leaving 10 bases between them. From germline, CDR1 is SEHNR and CDR2 FQNEAQ (reference sequence). The J gene is TRBJ2-6, the V gene TRBV7-9; D not certain. This TCR came from an adult with an advanced solid tumor such as melanoma, head and neck, liver or kidney cancer. Here the sequenced sample was CD4+ or CD8+ T cells sorted from blood, taken in a trial of the OX40 agonist ivuxolimab. This chain's CDR3 is CASSSGSYSGANVLTF. CDR3 nucleotides: TGTGCCAGCAGCTCCGGATCGTACTCTGGGGCCAACGTCCTGACTTTC.